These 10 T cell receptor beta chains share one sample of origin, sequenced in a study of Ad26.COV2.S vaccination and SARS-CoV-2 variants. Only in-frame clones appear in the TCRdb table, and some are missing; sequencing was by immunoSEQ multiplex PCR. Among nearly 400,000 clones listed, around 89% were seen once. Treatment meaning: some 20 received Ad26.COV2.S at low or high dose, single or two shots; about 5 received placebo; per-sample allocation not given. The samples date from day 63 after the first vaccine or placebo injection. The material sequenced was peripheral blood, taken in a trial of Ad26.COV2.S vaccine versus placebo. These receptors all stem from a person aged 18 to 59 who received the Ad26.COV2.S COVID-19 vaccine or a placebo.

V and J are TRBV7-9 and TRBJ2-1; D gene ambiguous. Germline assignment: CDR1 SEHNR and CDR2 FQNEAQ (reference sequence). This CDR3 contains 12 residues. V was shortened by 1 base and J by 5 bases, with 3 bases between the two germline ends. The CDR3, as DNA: TGTGCCAGCAGCTTAGTGGACAATGAGCAGTTCTTC. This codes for CASSLVDNEQFF.

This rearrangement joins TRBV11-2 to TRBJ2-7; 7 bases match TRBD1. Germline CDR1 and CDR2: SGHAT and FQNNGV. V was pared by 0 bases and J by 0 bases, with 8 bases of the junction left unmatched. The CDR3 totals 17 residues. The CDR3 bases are TGTGCCAGCAGCTTAGACCCGGGCAGGGGGAGCTCCTACGAGCAGTACTTC. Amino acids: CASSLDPGRGSSYEQYF.

Here the CDR3 reads CASSVDRDYSYNEQFF. In DNA, the CDR3 is TGTGCCAGCAGCGTAGATCGGGATTACTCCTACAATGAGCAGTTCTTC. V gene TRBV9 combines with J gene TRBJ2-1, with TRBD2 as a possible D gene (5 bases). CDR3 length: 16 amino acids. V lost 0 bases, J lost 0 bases, and 10 bases lay in between. The germline V gene encodes CDR1 SGDLS and CDR2 YYNGEE.

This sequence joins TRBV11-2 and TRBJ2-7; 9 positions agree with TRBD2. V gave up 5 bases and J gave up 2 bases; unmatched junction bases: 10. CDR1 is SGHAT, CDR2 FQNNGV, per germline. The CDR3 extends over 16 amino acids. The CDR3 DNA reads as TGTGCCAGCAGCGTTTTAGCGGGAGCAGCTGCCTACGAGCAGTACTTC. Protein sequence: CASSVLAGAAAYEQYF.

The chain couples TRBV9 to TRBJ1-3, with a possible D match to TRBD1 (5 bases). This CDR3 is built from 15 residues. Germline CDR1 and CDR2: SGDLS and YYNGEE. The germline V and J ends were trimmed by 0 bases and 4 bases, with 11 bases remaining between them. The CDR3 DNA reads TGTGCCAGCAGCGTAGAAGGGGATACGGGAAACACCATATATTTT. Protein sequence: CASSVEGDTGNTIYF.

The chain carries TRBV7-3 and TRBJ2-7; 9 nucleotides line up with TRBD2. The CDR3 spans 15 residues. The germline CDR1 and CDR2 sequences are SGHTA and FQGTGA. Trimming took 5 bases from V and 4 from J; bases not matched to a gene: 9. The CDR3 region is CASSLAAGGGYEQYF. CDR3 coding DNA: TGTGCCAGCAGCCTAGCTGCGGGAGGGGGTTACGAGCAGTACTTC.

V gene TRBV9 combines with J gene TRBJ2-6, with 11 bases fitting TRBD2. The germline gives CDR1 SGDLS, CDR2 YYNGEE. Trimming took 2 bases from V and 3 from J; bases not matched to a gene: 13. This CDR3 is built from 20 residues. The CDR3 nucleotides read TGTGCCAGCAGCGTCGGCCGACTAGCGGGGACTCCTGGTGGGGCCAACGTCCTGACTTTC. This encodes CASSVGRLAGTPGGANVLTF.

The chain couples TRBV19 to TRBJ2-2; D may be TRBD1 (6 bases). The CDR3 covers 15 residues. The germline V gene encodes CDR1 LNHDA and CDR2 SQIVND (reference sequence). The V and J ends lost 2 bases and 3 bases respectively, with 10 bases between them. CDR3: CASSIQGTDTGELFF. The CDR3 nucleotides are TGTGCCAGTAGTATACAGGGGACGGACACCGGGGAGCTGTTTTTT.

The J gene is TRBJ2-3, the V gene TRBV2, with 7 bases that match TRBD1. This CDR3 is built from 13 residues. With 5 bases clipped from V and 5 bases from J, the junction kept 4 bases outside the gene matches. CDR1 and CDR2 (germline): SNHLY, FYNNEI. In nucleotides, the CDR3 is TGTGCCAGCAGTCAGGACAGGAAAGATACGCAGTATTTT. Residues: CASSQDRKDTQYF.

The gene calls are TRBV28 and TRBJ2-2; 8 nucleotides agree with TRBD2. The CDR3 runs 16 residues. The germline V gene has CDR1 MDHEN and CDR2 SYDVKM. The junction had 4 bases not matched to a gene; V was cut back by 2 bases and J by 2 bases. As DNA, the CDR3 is TGTGCCAGCAGTTTAGCGGGACTAGTTAACACCGGGGAGCTGTTTTTT. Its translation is CASSLAGLVNTGELFF.